This TCR beta chain was sequenced during a study of blood T cell repertoires in COVID-19. On the study more broadly: COVID-19 samples from acute and convalescent phases originated in the United States, Italy and Spain. PBMCs, B-cell-depleted T cells, or T cells provided the cDNA or gDNA that made up the material.

This CDR3 is 13 amino acids long. Trimming pared 8 bases from V and 2 bases from J, leaving 11 bases between. CDR1 ENHRY and CDR2 SYGVKD come from the germline V gene. Authors' processing steps: Nucleated cell number was recorded as an estimate derived from reference gene primer amplification. TCRdb's copy holds only in-frame clones and misses some; the assay was immunoSEQ multiplex PCR. The DNA gave D and trimming, while V, J and clone size come from that table. The data show roughly 87,000 clones, around three quarters seen once. The genes are TRBV10-3 and TRBJ2-3; tentative D call: TRBD2 (5 bases). The specimen sequenced was peripheral blood. This TCR was sampled from a woman between 50 and 59 years old with acute or convalescent COVID-19. Here the CDR3 DNA reads TGTGCCATCGCTGCAGCGGCCACAGATACGCAGTATTTT. It specifies CAIAAAATDTQYF.